Below are 15 T cell receptor beta chains sequenced from a single sample in a study of yellow fever vaccine responses in identical twins. TCRdb re-analysed the RT-PCR reads in MiXCR, keeping a single row per CDR3 protein. The table lists approximately 10,000 distinct CDR3 sequences, 77% of them singletons. The sequencing used T cells from blood (PBMCs), unsorted or a sorted subset (not recorded which), collected before or after yellow fever vaccination (not recorded which). The receptors derive from a woman aged 18-30 years who received the yellow fever vaccine.

This clonotype is medium-sized by share. This sequence joins TRBV7-6 and TRBJ2-1, with 7 bases fitting TRBD1. Unmatched junction bases numbered 5, after V lost 5 bases and J lost 10 bases. Per germline, CDR1 SGHVS and CDR2 FNYEAQ. CDR3 size: 12 residues. The CDR3 loop is CASSPDRLEQFF. The CDR3 DNA is TGTGCCAGCAGCCCGGACAGGTTAGAGCAGTTCTTC.

This clonotype was seen only a few times. The CDR3 sequence is CASSPDQSSYNEQFF. DNA for the CDR3: TGTGCCAGCTCACCAGACCAAAGCTCCTACAATGAGCAGTTCTTC. The genes are TRBV18 and TRBJ2-1; unclear D gene. With 2 bases removed from V and 0 bases from J, the gap between germline ends came to 8 bases. The V gene's germline CDR1 is KGHSH and CDR2 LQKENI. This CDR3 comprises 15 residues.

The chain joins TRBV20-1 to TRBJ2-3; D gene ambiguous. The ends were cut back, 3 bases at V and 0 bases at J, with 10 bases in the middle. This CDR3 region has 14 residues. CDR1 is DFQATT, CDR2 SNEGSKA, per germline (reference sequence). In DNA, the CDR3 is TGCAGTGCTAGCCCCAGCGCTAGCACAGATACGCAGTATTTT. As protein: CSASPSASTDTQYF.

The chain links TRBV7-9 to TRBJ2-5; D is undetermined. V was trimmed by 6 bases and J by 3 bases, leaving 5 bases between them. CDR3 size: 11 residues. CDR1 is SEHNR, CDR2 FQNEAQ, per germline (reference sequence). CDR3 amino acids: CASRQKETQYF. The DNA for the CDR3 is TGTGCCAGCAGACAGAAAGAGACCCAGTACTTC.

The J gene is TRBJ2-1, the V gene TRBV6-2 or TRBV6-3, with TRBD2 matching 12 bases. CDR3 length: 15 residues. CDR1 and CDR2 from the germline V gene are MNHEY and SVGEGT. J lost 4 bases, V lost 4 bases, and 2 bases had no gene match. The CDR3 nucleotides are TGTGCCAGCAGTTTTCTAGCGGGGGGGTACAATGAGCAGTTCTTC. Translating gives CASSFLAGGYNEQFF.

The chain carries TRBV2 and TRBJ2-7; tentative D call: TRBD1 (6 bases). Germline V gene data show CDR1 as SNHLY and CDR2 as FYNNEI. The CDR3 has 12 residues. Trimming took off 9 bases at V and 4 bases at J, with 13 bases between the two ends. The CDR3 is CASNQQGYEQYV. In DNA, the CDR3 is TGTGCCAGTAACCAGCAGGGGTACGAGCAGTACGTC.

V is TRBV5-1 and J is TRBJ1-3; 11 positions agree with TRBD1. The CDR3 is 14 residues long. Trimming took 2 bases from V and 7 from J; bases not matched to a gene: 2. Germline CDR1 and CDR2: SGHRS and YFSETQ. CDR3 in DNA: TGCGCCAGCAGCTTCGGACAGGGGGCGAACACCATATATTTT. Its protein product is CASSFGQGANTIYF.

This clonotype was seen a few times. The gene calls are TRBV28 and TRBJ2-1; D may be TRBD1 (5 bases). CDR3 length: 12 amino acids. Looked up from germline, CDR1 is MDHEN and CDR2 is SYDVKM. V lost 3 bases to trimming and J lost 8 bases, with 8 bases between them. The CDR3 coding sequence is TGTGCCAGCAGTTTGGGGCTCTATGAGCAGTTCTTC. It is translated as CASSLGLYEQFF.

The V gene is TRBV14, the J gene TRBJ1-6, with 7 bases identical to TRBD1. This CDR3 contains 15 residues. Germline V gene sequence: CDR1 SGHDN, CDR2 FVKESK. Trimming at V came to 4 bases and at J to 10 bases, leaving 10 bases not matched to a gene. The CDR3 here is CASSLYRDSRSPLHF. Written as DNA, the CDR3 is TGTGCCAGCAGCCTATACCGGGACAGTCGATCACCCCTCCACTTT.

The chain couples TRBV2 to TRBJ1-1, with 8 bases fitting TRBD1. In germline, CDR1 is SNHLY, CDR2 FYNNEI. This CDR3 is built from 13 residues. J was trimmed by 2 bases and V by 7 bases; bases with no gene match: 3. As DNA, the CDR3 is TGTGCCAGCACACAGGGGGATAACACTGAAGCTTTCTTT. As protein: CASTQGDNTEAFF.

This clonotype was counted between two and nine times. The V call is TRBV4-1, the J call TRBJ2-7, with 13 bases aligning to TRBD2. This CDR3 contains 16 residues. CDR1 is MGHRA and CDR2 is YSYEKL in the germline V gene. The V segment lost 4 bases and the J segment 1 base; nucleotides outside the gene matches: 4. CDR3 sequence: CASSPGLAGSSYEQYF. In nucleotides, the CDR3 is TGCGCCAGCAGCCCGGGACTAGCGGGAAGTTCCTACGAGCAGTACTTC.

This clonotype has just a few counts. This rearrangement joins TRBV7-9 to TRBJ2-5; D remains unclear. CDR1 and CDR2 from the germline V gene are SEHNR and FQNEAQ (reference sequence). This CDR3 has 14 residues. V lost 1 base and J lost 2, with 8 bases in between. CDR3 sequence: CASSLEVEQETQYF. As DNA, the CDR3 is TGTGCCAGCAGCTTAGAGGTGGAACAAGAGACCCAGTACTTC.

V is TRBV4-3 and J is TRBJ2-1; 7 bases are shared with TRBD2. Germline V gene sequence: CDR1 LGHNA, CDR2 YSLEER. The CDR3 loop spans 15 amino acids. V lost 1 base to trimming and J lost 4 bases; unmatched junction nucleotides: 4. CDR3 in amino acids: CASSQGSSGYNEQFF. The DNA of the CDR3 is TGCGCCAGCAGCCAAGGATCTAGCGGATACAATGAGCAGTTCTTC.

The chain uses TRBV11-1 and TRBJ2-7; D gene uncertain. V gave up 7 bases and J gave up 1 base, with 23 bases separating them. In germline, CDR1 is SGHAT, CDR2 FQDESV (reference sequence). The CDR3 covers 17 residues. The CDR3 is CASTPGNSPGRSYEQYF. The DNA of the CDR3 is TGTGCCAGCACCCCAGGAAATTCCCCGGGTCGATCCTACGAGCAGTACTTC.

The V and J genes are TRBV9 and TRBJ1-1; D ambiguous. Germline V lookup: CDR1 SGDLS, CDR2 YYNGEE. The V gene lost 0 bases and the J gene lost 2 bases, with 11 bases spanning the gap. The CDR3 extends over 15 amino acids. CDR3 in DNA: TGTGCCAGCAGCGTAGGAGTGTCGACCAACACTGAAGCTTTCTTT. Translation gives CASSVGVSTNTEAFF.